Here is one T cell receptor (beta chain) with its context. Its cognate antigen is unknown. This record comes from a study of T cells in localized non-small cell lung cancer. Study results and caveats: Longer overall survival associated with higher blood T cell density; shorter survival with higher adjacent-lung clonality. Because sequencing included only one region (of the tumor), heterogeneity remains possible. It was uninvolved adjacent lung that showed the highest T cell clonality, exceeding tumor.

Germline V lookup: CDR1 SGHTS, CDR2 YDEGEE. The CDR3 has 15 residues. V was shortened by 2 bases and J by 1 base, with 12 bases between the two germline ends. The data were produced by immunoSEQ multiplex PCR, yet TCRdb's version contains in-frame clones alone and is incomplete. The table records around 92,000 clones, more than 75% of them present only once. The rearrangement links TRBV5-8 to TRBJ2-5; no firm D call. The receptor was isolated from a woman aged 35 to 70 with stage II squamous cell lung carcinoma. Material: PBMCs, obtained before any cancer treatment. CDR3 sequence: CASSLIMVFQETQYF. In DNA form, the CDR3 reads TGTGCCAGCAGCTTAATTATGGTATTCCAAGAGACCCAGTACTTC.